These 26 T cell receptor beta chains were all obtained from the same sample, sequenced in a study of human T cells and chemical hapten exposure (dated by TCRdb to about 2021). Library method: RACE. The sequencing machine was a NextSeq 500. TCRdb reanalyzed the raw reads on its own, using fastp at Q25 for trimming and MiXCR for clone calling, and kept in-frame beta chains. A single entry per CDR3 protein holds the most common genes and DNA from its merged rows. For this sample the table gives around 120,000 distinct CDR3 sequences, of which 9.5% to 13% were detected only once. The ten largest clonotypes hold roughly 1.5% of the sample. The sample's time point label is to be understood as: patch test 1, 2 weeks after DPC sensitization. Reading the label with the study, this specimen's treatment or condition is: therapeutic diphenylcyclopropenone sensitization with weekly scalp DPC. Sequencing used whole blood, obtained in connection with sensitization to the hapten diphenylcyclopropenone (DPC). Receptor source: a woman aged 45-59 years with alopecia areata. Some clones in this sample may be carry-over from other donors' samples.

The rearrangement links TRBV6-1 to TRBJ2-1; 7 bases map to TRBD2. Germline V gene lookup returns CDR1 MNHNS and CDR2 SASEGT. The CDR3 contains 15 residues. V trimming: 4 bases; J trimming: 2 bases; junction bases outside the gene matches: 5. CDR3 protein: CASSAGLGAYNEQFF. The CDR3, as DNA: TGTGCCAGCAGTGCCGGACTAGGCGCCTACAATGAGCAGTTCTTC.

This clonotype was picked up a small number of times. The chain carries TRBV19 and TRBJ2-5; 13 nucleotides agree with TRBD2. The ends lost 2 bases at V and 4 bases at J; junction bases unmatched: 4. CDR3 length: 16 amino acids. The germline CDR1 and CDR2 sequences are LNHDA and SQIVND (reference sequence). The CDR3 nucleotides are TGTGCCAGTAGTATACGGACTAGCGGGAGCGGAGAGACCCAGTACTTC. It translates to CASSIRTSGSGETQYF.

This clonotype occurred many times. The rearrangement links TRBV3-1 to TRBJ2-7, with D possibly matching TRBD1 (5 bases). V lost 1 base and J lost 2, with 12 bases in between. CDR3 length equals 15 residues. The V gene's germline CDR1 is LGHDT and CDR2 YNNKEL (reference sequence). CDR3 sequence reads: CASSQGSKGTYEQYF. DNA of the CDR3: TGTGCCAGCAGCCAAGGATCCAAGGGGACCTACGAGCAGTACTTC.

The V and J genes are TRBV4-3 and TRBJ1-5, with D perhaps TRBD1 (5 bases). This CDR3 spans 15 amino acids. CDR1 LGHNA and CDR2 YSLEER come from the germline V gene. V shed 0 bases and J shed 1 base, with 7 bases lying between them. This CDR3 reads CASSQDRASNQPQHF. For the CDR3, the DNA is TGCGCCAGCAGCCAAGACAGGGCGAGCAATCAGCCCCAGCATTTT.

The chain has TRBV6-4 and TRBJ2-2, with TRBD2 matching 9 bases. The J segment lost 2 bases and the V segment lost 6 bases, leaving 7 bases of the junction unmatched. This CDR3 is built from 16 residues. The germline V gene has CDR1 MRHNA and CDR2 SNTAGT. CDR3 region: CASRRVAGVNTGELFF. The CDR3 coding sequence is TGTGCCAGCAGGCGGGTAGCGGGAGTCAACACCGGGGAGCTGTTTTTT.

This chain joins TRBV12-3 or TRBV12-4 and TRBJ1-5, with TRBD1 identical over 7 bases. CDR3 length: 14 residues. V shed 2 bases and J 6 bases; nucleotides not matched to a gene: 4. This CDR3 is CASSLTGEGQPQHF. CDR3 in DNA: TGTGCCAGCAGTTTAACAGGGGAAGGTCAGCCCCAGCATTTT.

This clonotype came up many times. The V call is TRBV6-5, the J call TRBJ1-6, with TRBD1 matching over 7 bases. After removal of 6 bases from V and 6 bases from J, the junction contained 14 bases not matched to a gene. This CDR3 has 17 residues. Germline-derived CDR1 and CDR2 are MNHEY and SVGAGI. CDR3 protein: CASSRISPGQINSPLHF. The CDR3 DNA reads TGTGCCAGCAGCCGGATCTCTCCGGGACAGATTAATTCACCCCTCCACTTT.

This clonotype was detected ten times or more. This chain links TRBV7-9 with TRBJ1-2; no clear D. Germline CDR1 and CDR2: SEHNR and FQNEAQ (reference sequence). V was shortened by 6 bases and J by 8 bases, with 13 bases between the two germline ends. The CDR3 is 12 residues long. CDR3 DNA: TGTGCCAGCAGGGTAAACCGAGAAGGCTACACCTTC. Translating gives CASRVNREGYTF. The full variable domain, its missing parts supplied by reference TRBV7-9 and TRBJ1-2, is DTGVSQNPRHKITKRGQNVTFRCDPISEHNRLYWYRQTLGQGPEFLTYFQNEAQLEKSRLLSDRFSAERPKGSFSTLEIQRTEQGDSAMYLCASRVNREGYTFGSGTRLTVV.

The rearrangement links TRBV18 to TRBJ1-3; 9 bases match TRBD1. The CDR3 length is 17 residues. J lost 0 bases, V lost 6 bases, and 9 bases had no gene match. In germline, CDR1 is KGHSH, CDR2 LQKENI. DNA for the CDR3: TGTGCCAGCTCCGCGTCGGGACAGGGTTACTCTGGAAACACCATATATTTT. Translated, it gives CASSASGQGYSGNTIYF.

This clonotype was found a few times. The chain is built from TRBV11-2 and TRBJ1-5; D not certain. Germline CDR1 and CDR2: SGHAT and FQNNGV. Trimming shortened V by 2 bases and J by 11 bases, and 16 bases separated the two germline ends. The CDR3 totals 14 residues. The CDR3 region is CASSLLTTLRTQHF. For the CDR3, the DNA is TGTGCCAGCAGCTTACTGACAACCCTTAGGACCCAGCATTTT.

The chain links TRBV4-1 to TRBJ2-1; D is unresolved. The germline V and J ends were trimmed by 7 bases and 0 bases, with 13 bases remaining between them. There are 15 residues in the CDR3. Germline V lookup: CDR1 MGHRA, CDR2 YSYEKL. Written as DNA, the CDR3 is TGCGCCAGCACCCTTTTGACAAGCTCCTACAATGAGCAGTTCTTC. It encodes CASTLLTSSYNEQFF.

V usage is TRBV11-2 and J usage is TRBJ2-4; 13 bases align to TRBD2. Germline values: CDR1 SGHAT, CDR2 FQNNGV. The CDR3 loop spans 13 amino acids. Trimming took 4 bases from V and 14 from J; bases not matched to a gene: 5. The CDR3 sequence: CASSSGTSGEEYF. CDR3 DNA: TGTGCCAGCAGCTCCGGGACTAGCGGGGAGGAGTACTTC.

The chain has TRBV5-8 and TRBJ1-4, with 8 positions matching TRBD1. Germline loops: CDR1 SGHTS, CDR2 YDEGEE. CDR3 size: 16 residues. V gave up 4 bases and J gave up 7 bases; unmatched junction bases: 12. The CDR3 sequence: CASSLRGDRGGEKLFF. The CDR3 DNA is TGTGCCAGCAGCCTCCGGGGAGACAGGGGAGGTGAAAAACTGTTTTTT.

This clonotype was seen ten or more times. The gene calls are TRBV4-3 and TRBJ1-1; no reliable D call. V dropped 0 bases and J dropped 7 bases, with 12 bases sitting between them. Per germline, CDR1 LGHNA and CDR2 YSLEER. The CDR3 has 14 amino acids. CDR3: CASSQDPRADEAFF. CDR3 DNA sequence: TGCGCCAGCAGCCAAGATCCCCGGGCTGATGAAGCTTTCTTT.

This clonotype was observed a few times. This chain joins TRBV2 and TRBJ1-2; no clear D gene. Trimming removed 7 bases from V and 0 bases from J, with 15 bases in between. This CDR3 has 15 amino acids. Germline V gene lookup returns CDR1 SNHLY and CDR2 FYNNEI. CDR3 sequence reads: CASTKNSYSNYGYTF. Written as DNA, the CDR3 is TGTGCCAGCACCAAAAATAGCTATTCTAACTATGGCTACACCTTC.

The chain is built from TRBV18 and TRBJ2-5; 8 nucleotides line up with TRBD1. There are 15 residues in the CDR3. The germline V gene encodes CDR1 KGHSH and CDR2 LQKENI. J gave up 2 bases and V 0 bases, and 2 bases lay outside the gene matches. In DNA form, the CDR3 reads TGTGCCAGCTCACCACCGACAGGGGAACAAGAGACCCAGTACTTC. Translating gives CASSPPTGEQETQYF.

This clonotype was seen repeatedly, ten times or more. V usage is TRBV7-2 and J usage is TRBJ2-3; D remains ambiguous. V was pared by 0 bases and J by 2 bases, with 3 bases between. The CDR3 length is 13 residues. From germline, CDR1 is SGHTA and CDR2 FQGNSA. The CDR3 coding sequence is TGTGCCAGCAGCTTAGCCACCACAGATACGCAGTATTTT. It translates to CASSLATTDTQYF.

This clonotype was seen more than once but under ten times. This chain's CDR3 is CASSSTRPGETQYF. The CDR3 region has the DNA TGTGCCAGCAGTTCGACTCGACCAGGCGAGACCCAGTACTTC. The rearrangement links TRBV6-2 or TRBV6-3 to TRBJ2-5; D call uncertain. The CDR3 has 14 residues. Germline V CDR1 and CDR2: MNHEY, SVGEGT. Trimming left V 4 bases short and J 5 bases short, with 14 bases between.

The chain uses TRBV7-8 and TRBJ1-4; D is unresolved. V gave up 1 base and J gave up 4 bases, with 10 bases separating them. CDR1 is SGHVS and CDR2 is FQNEAQ in the germline V gene. The CDR3 contains 15 residues. CDR3 DNA: TGTGCCAGCAGCTTAGGGTGGCAGGTTAATGAAAAACTGTTTTTT. Protein product: CASSLGWQVNEKLFF.

This clonotype was seen just once. The gene calls are TRBV6-5 and TRBJ2-5; 12 bases agree with TRBD1. The V gene end was trimmed by 6 bases and the J gene end by 5 bases; junction bases not matched to a gene: 7. Germline V gene data show CDR1 as MNHEY and CDR2 as SVGAGI. The CDR3 is 15 amino acids. Here the CDR3 reads CASRKGTGGAETQYF. The DNA for the CDR3 is TGTGCCAGCAGAAAAGGGACAGGGGGCGCGGAGACCCAGTACTTC.

CDR3 sequence: CASSLEAGVIEQYF. In DNA form, the CDR3 reads TGTGCCAGCAGCTTGGAAGCGGGGGTGATCGAGCAGTACTTC. The chain has TRBV5-4 and TRBJ2-7; 8 positions match TRBD2. CDR3 length equals 14 residues. V gave up 0 bases and J gave up 6 bases; unmatched junction bases: 5. Germline lookup yields CDR1 SGHNT and CDR2 YYREEE (reference sequence).

V usage is TRBV12-3 or TRBV12-4 and J usage is TRBJ1-3, with D perhaps matching TRBD1 (5 bases). The CDR3 is 16 amino acids. The V gene lost 4 bases and the J gene lost 2 bases, with 15 bases spanning the gap. CDR3 amino acids: CASSSNAPGTGNTIYF. The CDR3 DNA is TGTGCCAGCAGTTCTAATGCCCCAGGGACTGGAAACACCATATATTTT.

This clonotype was seen ten or more times. J is TRBJ2-7 and V is TRBV4-1; 8 positions agree with TRBD1. The CDR3 is 16 residues long. Per the germline V gene, CDR1 is MGHRA and CDR2 is YSYEKL. The trim removed 2 bases at V and 4 bases at J, leaving 10 bases unmatched. CDR3 protein: CASSQSGRDRSYEQYF. As DNA, the CDR3 is TGCGCCAGCAGCCAAAGTGGCCGGGACAGGTCTTACGAGCAGTACTTC.

This clonotype was observed a handful of times. The rearrangement joins TRBV7-2 to TRBJ2-1; D is possibly TRBD2 (5 bases). Germline V lookup: CDR1 SGHTA, CDR2 FQGNSA. The CDR3 spans 16 residues. Trimming stripped 2 bases from V and 4 bases from J, with 15 bases between. CDR3 coding DNA: TGTGCCAGCAGCTTAAGTCCCCTAACTAGTTACAATGAGCAGTTCTTC. Residues: CASSLSPLTSYNEQFF. The complete variable domain, with remaining parts taken from reference TRBV7-2 and TRBJ2-1, reads GAGVSQSPSNKVTEKGKDVELRCDPISGHTALYWYRQSLGQGLEFLIYFQGNSAPDKSGLPSDRFSAERTGGSVSTLTIQRTQQEDSAVYLCASSLSPLTSYNEQFFGPGTRLTVL.

Ten or more counts support this clonotype. This chain joins TRBV20-1 and TRBJ2-7; D not certain. In germline, CDR1 is DFQATT, CDR2 SNEGSKA (reference sequence). V was pared by 5 bases and J by 0 bases, with 8 bases between. CDR3 length: 12 residues. CDR3 coding DNA: TGCAGTGCTCTAGGTAGCTCCTACGAGCAGTACTTC. Residues: CSALGSSYEQYF.

This clonotype was observed at least ten times. The chain is built from TRBV10-3 and TRBJ2-7, with 9 bases identical to TRBD2. Unmatched junction bases numbered 9, after V lost 6 bases and J lost 6 bases. The CDR3 length is 14 residues. Germline CDR1 ENHRY, CDR2 SYGVKD. The CDR3 sequence: CAIRHPLAGIEQYF. CDR3 DNA: TGTGCCATCAGGCACCCGCTAGCGGGAATCGAGCAGTACTTC.